The rows below give T cell receptor beta chains drawn from one sample of a study of T cell responses to AZD1222 COVID-19 vaccine. The repertoire was sequenced with immunoSEQ multiplex PCR; TCRdb's copy has only in-frame clones and lacks some. The table lists 150,000 to 200,000 clones, 80% to 95% of them singletons. The source material was peripheral blood, sampled 28 days after the second AZD1222 dose. These receptors originate from an adult who received the AZD1222 COVID-19 vaccine. Each CDR3 is given with its conserved first and last residue. A D gene is named only where the DNA matches it firmly. Rows may omit the clone size; those that give it use once, few, many or a size class.

v_call,j_call,d_call,clone_size,cdr3_aa,cdr3_nt
TRBV19,TRBJ1-5,-,-,CASSISHTEPQHF,TGTGCCAGTAGTATATCTCATACGGAGCCCCAGCATTTT
TRBV10-3,TRBJ2-1,-,-,CAISKSNEQFF,TGTGCCATCAGCAAGAGCAATGAGCAGTTCTTC
TRBV2,TRBJ1-5,TRBD1,-,CASRGTVSNQPQHF,TGTGCCAGCAGGGGGACAGTTAGCAATCAGCCCCAGCATTTT
TRBV5-1,TRBJ2-7,-,-,CASSLLGSTYEQYF,TGCGCCAGCAGCCTCCTGGGTAGTACGTACGAGCAGTACTTC
TRBV5-3,TRBJ2-7,-,-,CARSLDRAPYEQYF,TGTGCCAGAAGCTTAGACCGGGCCCCCTACGAGCAGTACTTC
TRBV5-1,TRBJ1-6,-,-,CASSLLAGMGTYSPLHF,TGCGCCAGCAGCTTGCTGGCAGGAATGGGGACTTATTCACCCCTCCACTTT
TRBV6-5,TRBJ1-2,-,once,CASRGWGYGYTF,TGTGCCAGCAGGGGGTGGGGATATGGCTACACCTTC
TRBV6-5,TRBJ2-5,-,-,CASSLGLPGETQYF,TGTGCCAGCAGCCTGGGACTCCCGGGAGAGACCCAGTACTTC
TRBV19,TRBJ2-2,-,-,CASAGPGYTGELFF,TGTGCCAGTGCTGGACCGGGATACACCGGGGAGCTGTTTTTT
TRBV15,TRBJ2-7,-,few,CATSKEQGGYEQYF,TGTGCCACCAGCAAAGAACAGGGGGGGTACGAGCAGTACTTC
TRBV9,TRBJ2-3,-,-,CASSPWAGPGTDTQYF,TGTGCCAGCAGCCCCTGGGCGGGACCCGGCACAGATACGCAGTATTTT
TRBV4-1,TRBJ1-4,-,-,CASSERMAGTSEKLFF,TGCGCCAGCAGCGAAAGAATGGCCGGGACGAGCGAAAAACTGTTTTTT
TRBV6-2/TRBV6-3,TRBJ1-2,-,-,CASSAPGAEANYGYTF,TGTGCCAGCAGTGCTCCCGGGGCAGAAGCTAACTATGGCTACACCTTC
TRBV7-2,TRBJ1-6,TRBD1,-,CASSLGRGNSPLHF,TGTGCCAGCAGCTTAGGCAGGGGGAATTCACCCCTCCACTTT
TRBV12-5,TRBJ1-1,TRBD1,-,CASLEGAHMNTEAFF,TGTGCTAGTTTGGAGGGGGCTCACATGAACACTGAAGCTTTCTTT
TRBV29-1,TRBJ2-7,TRBD1,-,CSVGRDRGTEQYF,TGCAGCGTTGGCCGGGACAGGGGGACCGAGCAGTACTTC
TRBV5-1,TRBJ2-1,TRBD2,-,CASSLGLAGGVSSYNEQFF,TGCGCCAGCAGCTTGGGGCTAGCGGGGGGCGTCAGCTCCTACAATGAGCAGTTCTTC
TRBV27,TRBJ2-1,-,-,CASSSQGGSNEQFF,TGTGCCAGCAGTTCACAGGGGGGGAGCAATGAGCAGTTCTTC
TRBV4-3,TRBJ2-1,TRBD2,-,CASSQVGGTNNEQFF,TGCGCCAGCAGCCAAGTTGGCGGGACTAACAATGAGCAGTTCTTC
TRBV9,TRBJ2-3,-,-,CASSVAPGWTDTQYF,TGTGCCAGCAGCGTAGCTCCAGGGTGGACGGATACGCAGTATTTT
TRBV19,TRBJ2-7,TRBD2,-,CASSLLAGAYEQYF,TGTGCCAGTAGTTTACTAGCGGGAGCCTACGAGCAGTACTTC
TRBV2,TRBJ1-2,-,few,CASSVDRLINSGYTF,TGTGCCAGCAGTGTCGACCGGCTAATAAACTCTGGCTACACCTTC
TRBV19,TRBJ1-5,-,-,CASTRTSYQPQHF,TGTGCCAGTACCCGAACTAGCTATCAGCCCCAGCATTTT
TRBV10-3,TRBJ1-5,-,-,CAISEWERQPQHF,TGTGCCATCAGTGAATGGGAGAGGCAGCCCCAGCATTTT
TRBV28,TRBJ2-3,TRBD2,-,CGTSGGHSTDTQYF,TGTGGGACTAGCGGGGGCCATAGCACAGATACGCAGTATTTT
TRBV3-1/TRBV3-2,TRBJ1-6,-,-,CASSQGGGPSPLHF,TGTGCCAGCAGCCAAGGCGGGGGACCTTCACCCCTCCACTTT
TRBV10-3,TRBJ2-4,TRBD1,-,CAISADRTQNIQYF,TGTGCCATCTCCGCGGACAGGACCCAAAACATTCAGTACTTC
TRBV24-1,TRBJ1-2,-,-,CATSDPGRVGGYTF,TGTGCCACCAGTGACCCGGGGAGGGTCGGCGGCTACACCTTC
TRBV30,TRBJ2-3,TRBD2,once,CAWRTGTMGTDTQYF,TGTGCCTGGAGGACCGGGACTATGGGCACAGATACGCAGTATTTT
TRBV7-9,TRBJ1-1,-,-,CASSLDQGMNTEAFF,TGTGCCAGCAGCTTAGATCAGGGTATGAACACTGAAGCTTTCTTT
TRBV4-1,TRBJ1-5,-,-,CASSQEGFQPQHF,TGCGCCAGCAGCCAAGAGGGTTTTCAGCCCCAGCATTTT
TRBV2,TRBJ1-2,-,-,CASSETVNYGYTF,TGTGCCAGCAGTGAAACAGTCAACTATGGCTACACCTTC
TRBV29-1,TRBJ2-7,-,-,CSVEDQQGYEQYF,TGCAGCGTTGAAGACCAGCAGGGGTACGAGCAGTACTTC
TRBV30,TRBJ1-2,TRBD1,-,CAWNFDRGNGYTF,TGTGCCTGGAACTTCGACAGGGGGAATGGCTACACCTTC
TRBV18,TRBJ1-1,TRBD1,-,CASSPPTGGLNTEAFF,TGTGCCAGCTCACCACCGACAGGGGGTTTGAACACTGAAGCTTTCTTT
TRBV6-5,TRBJ2-7,TRBD1,-,CASSPGGTGGWEQYF,TGTGCCAGCAGCCCCGGGGGGACAGGGGGCTGGGAGCAGTACTTC
TRBV7-2,TRBJ1-5,TRBD1,-,CASSPGQGLNQPQHF,TGTGCCAGCAGCCCAGGACAGGGCTTAAATCAGCCCCAGCATTTT
TRBV7-3,TRBJ2-1,-,-,CASSLNPSGPPRYNEQFF,TGTGCCAGCAGCTTAAATCCCTCCGGGCCCCCCCGCTACAATGAGCAGTTCTTC
TRBV5-6,TRBJ2-5,-,-,CASSLTNEETQYF,TGTGCCAGCAGCTTGACTAATGAAGAGACCCAGTACTTC
TRBV29-1,TRBJ1-4,-,-,CSGGGTTNEKLFF,TGCAGCGGAGGGGGTACAACTAATGAAAAACTGTTTTTT
TRBV5-1,TRBJ1-4,TRBD1,-,CASSLLGQGNEKLFF,TGCGCCAGCAGCTTGCTGGGACAGGGTAATGAAAAACTGTTTTTT
TRBV6-4,TRBJ2-5,-,once,CASSAEGGDLETQYF,TGTGCCAGCAGTGCAGAGGGGGGTGATCTGGAGACCCAGTACTTC
TRBV6-5,TRBJ2-1,-,-,CASSLRGPPNDEQFF,TGTGCCAGCAGCCTCAGAGGGCCCCCTAATGATGAGCAGTTCTTC
TRBV9,TRBJ2-7,TRBD2,-,CASSVAGGPTYEQYF,TGTGCCAGCAGCGTAGCGGGGGGACCTACCTACGAGCAGTACTTC
TRBV6-5,TRBJ2-7,-,-,CASSYQAEDEQYF,TGTGCCAGCAGTTACCAGGCAGAAGACGAGCAGTACTTC
TRBV27,TRBJ2-1,-,-,CASSPYSASAYNEQFF,TGTGCCAGCAGTCCTTATAGCGCTTCCGCCTACAATGAGCAGTTCTTC
TRBV6-5,TRBJ1-4,-,-,CASSSIQRATNEKLFF,TGTGCCAGCAGTTCCATCCAGAGGGCAACTAATGAAAAACTGTTTTTT
TRBV11-2,TRBJ1-2,TRBD1,-,CASSSGTGDYGYTF,TGTGCCAGCAGCTCCGGGACAGGGGATTATGGCTACACCTTC
TRBV5-1,TRBJ2-7,TRBD1,-,CASSDRDRGSYEQYF,TGCGCCAGCAGCGACCGGGACAGGGGCTCCTACGAGCAGTACTTC
TRBV30,TRBJ1-3,-,-,CAGLGSPGGNTIYF,TGTGCCGGACTAGGTAGCCCCGGAGGAAACACCATATATTTT
TRBV11-2,TRBJ1-1,-,-,CASSRGNVPNTEAFF,TGTGCCAGCAGCCGGGGCAACGTCCCGAACACTGAAGCTTTCTTT
TRBV5-1,TRBJ2-1,TRBD2,-,CASSSSSGGARNEQFF,TGCGCCAGCAGCTCCTCTAGCGGGGGGGCGAGGAATGAGCAGTTCTTC
TRBV27,TRBJ2-1,-,-,CASSFGGGYSNEQFF,TGTGCCAGCAGTTTTGGGGGAGGTTATAGCAATGAGCAGTTCTTC
TRBV30,TRBJ1-3,-,-,CAWSVRSPGGNTIYF,TGTGCCTGGAGTGTACGCAGCCCGGGGGGAAACACCATATATTTT
TRBV18,TRBJ1-2,TRBD1,once,CASSPDVRGQAYF,TGTGCCAGCTCACCAGACGTTCGTGGACAGGCGTACTTC
TRBV5-4,TRBJ1-5,TRBD1,-,CASSLGGTVNQPQHF,TGTGCCAGCAGCTTGGGTGGGACAGTCAATCAGCCCCAGCATTTT
TRBV2,TRBJ1-4,-,once,CASRPQEGVVNEKLFF,TGTGCCAGCAGACCCCAAGAGGGGGTGGTAAACGAAAAACTGTTTTTT
TRBV12-3/TRBV12-4,TRBJ1-2,-,-,CASSFTGTGYTF,TGTGCCAGCAGTTTCACGGGTACCGGCTACACCTTC